This TCR beta chain was observed in a study of cytotoxic CD8 clonotypes in ibrutinib-treated CLL. About the research overall: The patients comprised about eleven relapsed/refractory and more than 14 treatment-naive cases, roughly 18 IGHV unmutated.

A note on this clone: Its antigen is unknown.

Broader study findings: The clonality rise at ibrutinib response reflected private clonotype expansion.

TCRdb's copy holds only in-frame clones and misses some; the assay was immunoSEQ multiplex PCR. This table has 30,000 to 35,000 clones, 69% appearing once. V was cut by 6 bases and J by 7 bases, with 18 bases left in between. Looked up from germline, CDR1 is MNHEY and CDR2 is SMNVEV (reference sequence). This CDR3 is 15 amino acids long. The TCR comes from a human donor with chronic lymphocytic leukemia. The sequencing used PBMCs, collected before ibrutinib treatment. The chain recombines TRBV27 with TRBJ1-4; D is possibly TRBD1 (5 bases). CDR3: CASRKTEAGGEKLFF. DNA of the CDR3: TGTGCCAGCAGAAAAACGGAGGCCGGGGGTGAAAAACTGTTTTTT.